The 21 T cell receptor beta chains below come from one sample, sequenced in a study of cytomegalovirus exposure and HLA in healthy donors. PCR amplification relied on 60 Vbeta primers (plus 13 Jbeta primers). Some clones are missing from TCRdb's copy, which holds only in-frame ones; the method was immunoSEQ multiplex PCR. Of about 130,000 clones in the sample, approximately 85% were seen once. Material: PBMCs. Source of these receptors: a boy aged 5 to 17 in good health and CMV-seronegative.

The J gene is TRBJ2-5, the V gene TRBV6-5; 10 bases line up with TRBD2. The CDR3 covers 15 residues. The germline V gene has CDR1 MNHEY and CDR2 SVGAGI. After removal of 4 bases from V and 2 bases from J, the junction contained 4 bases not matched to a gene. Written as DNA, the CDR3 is TGTGCCAGCAGTTGGCTAGCGGGGGCTCAAGAGACCCAGTACTTC. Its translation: CASSWLAGAQETQYF.

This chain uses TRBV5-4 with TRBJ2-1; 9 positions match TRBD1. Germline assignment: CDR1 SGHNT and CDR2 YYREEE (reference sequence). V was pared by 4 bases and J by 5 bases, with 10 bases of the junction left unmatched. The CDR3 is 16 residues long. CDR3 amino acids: CASSRLPGQGNNEQFF. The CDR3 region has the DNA TGTGCCAGCAGCAGACTACCGGGACAGGGCAACAATGAGCAGTTCTTC.

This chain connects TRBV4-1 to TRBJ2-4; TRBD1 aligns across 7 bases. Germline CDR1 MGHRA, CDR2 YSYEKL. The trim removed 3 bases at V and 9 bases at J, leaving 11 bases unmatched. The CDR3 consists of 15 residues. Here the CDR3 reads CASSQPRDSGRIQYF. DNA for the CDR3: TGCGCCAGCAGCCAGCCTCGGGACAGCGGCCGCATTCAGTACTTC.

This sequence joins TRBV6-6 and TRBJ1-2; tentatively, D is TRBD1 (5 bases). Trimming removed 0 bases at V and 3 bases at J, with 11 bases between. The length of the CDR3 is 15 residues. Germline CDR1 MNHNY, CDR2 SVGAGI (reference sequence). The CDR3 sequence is CASSYSRGPDYGYTF. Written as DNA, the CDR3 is TGTGCCAGCAGTTACTCGCGGGGACCGGACTATGGCTACACCTTC.

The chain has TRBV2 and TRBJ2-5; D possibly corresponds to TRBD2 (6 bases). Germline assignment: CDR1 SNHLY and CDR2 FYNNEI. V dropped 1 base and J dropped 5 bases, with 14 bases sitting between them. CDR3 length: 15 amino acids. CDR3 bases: TGTGCCAGCAGTGAAGAGCGGACTAAAGGCGAGACCCAGTACTTC. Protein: CASSEERTKGETQYF. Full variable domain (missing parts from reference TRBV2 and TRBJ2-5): EPEVTQTPSHQVTQMGQEVILRCVPISNHLYFYWYRQILGQKVEFLVSFYNNEISEKSEIFDDQFSVERPDGSNFTLKIRSTKLEDSAMYFCASSEERTKGETQYFGPGTRLLVL.

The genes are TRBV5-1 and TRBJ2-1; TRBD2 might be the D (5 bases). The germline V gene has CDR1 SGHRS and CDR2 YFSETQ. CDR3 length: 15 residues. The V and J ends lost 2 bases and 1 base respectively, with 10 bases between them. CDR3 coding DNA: TGCGCCAGCAGCTTCTTCGGGGAGTCCTACAATGAGCAGTTCTTC. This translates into CASSFFGESYNEQFF.

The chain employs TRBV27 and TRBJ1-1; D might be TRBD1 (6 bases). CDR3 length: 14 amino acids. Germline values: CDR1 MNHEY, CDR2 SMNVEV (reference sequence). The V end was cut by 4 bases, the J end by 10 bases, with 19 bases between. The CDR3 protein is CASSSGSRGIGAFF. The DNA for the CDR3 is TGTGCCAGCAGTTCAGGGTCGAGGGGGATCGGAGCTTTCTTT.

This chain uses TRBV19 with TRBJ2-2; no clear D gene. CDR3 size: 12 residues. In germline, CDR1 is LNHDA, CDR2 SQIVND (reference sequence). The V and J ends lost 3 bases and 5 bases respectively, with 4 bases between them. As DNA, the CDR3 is TGTGCCAGTAGTATTGAGACCGGGGAGCTGTTTTTT. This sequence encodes CASSIETGELFF.

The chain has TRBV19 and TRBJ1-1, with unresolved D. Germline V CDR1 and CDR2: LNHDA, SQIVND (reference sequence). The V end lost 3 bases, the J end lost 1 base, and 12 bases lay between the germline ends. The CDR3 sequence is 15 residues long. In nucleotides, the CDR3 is TGTGCCAGTAGTATTGAGGGTTCGGAGAACACTGAAGCTTTCTTT. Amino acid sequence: CASSIEGSENTEAFF.

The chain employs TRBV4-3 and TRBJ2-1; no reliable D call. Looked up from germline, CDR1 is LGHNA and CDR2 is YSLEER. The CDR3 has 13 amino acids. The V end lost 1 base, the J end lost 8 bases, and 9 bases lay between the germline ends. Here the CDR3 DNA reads TGCGCCAGCAGCCAAGGCGTAGCCCATGAGCAGTTCTTC. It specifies CASSQGVAHEQFF.

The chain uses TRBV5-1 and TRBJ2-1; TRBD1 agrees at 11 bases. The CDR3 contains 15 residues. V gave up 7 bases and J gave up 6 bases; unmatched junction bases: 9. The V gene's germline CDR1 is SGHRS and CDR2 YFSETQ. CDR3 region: CASAPGQGAFNEQFF. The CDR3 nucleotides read TGCGCCAGCGCCCCTGGACAGGGGGCGTTCAATGAGCAGTTCTTC.

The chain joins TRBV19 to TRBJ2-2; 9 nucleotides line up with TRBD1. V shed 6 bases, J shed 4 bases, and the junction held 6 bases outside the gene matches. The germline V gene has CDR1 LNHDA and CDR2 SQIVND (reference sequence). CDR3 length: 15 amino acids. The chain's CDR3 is CASSNDRGVTGELFF. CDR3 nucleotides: TGTGCCAGTAGCAATGACAGGGGGGTCACCGGGGAGCTGTTTTTT.

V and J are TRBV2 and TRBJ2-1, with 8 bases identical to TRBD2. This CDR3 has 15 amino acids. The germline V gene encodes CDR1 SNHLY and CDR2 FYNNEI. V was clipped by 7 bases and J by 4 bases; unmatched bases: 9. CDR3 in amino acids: CASTDSGKFYNEQFF. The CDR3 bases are TGTGCCAGCACAGATAGCGGGAAATTTTACAATGAGCAGTTCTTC.

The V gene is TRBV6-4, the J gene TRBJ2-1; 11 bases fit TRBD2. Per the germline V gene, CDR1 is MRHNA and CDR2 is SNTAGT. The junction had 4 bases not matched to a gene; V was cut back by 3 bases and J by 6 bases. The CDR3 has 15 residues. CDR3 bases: TGTGCCAGCAGTGAAGGGACTAGCGGCCTCAATGAGCAGTTCTTC. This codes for CASSEGTSGLNEQFF.

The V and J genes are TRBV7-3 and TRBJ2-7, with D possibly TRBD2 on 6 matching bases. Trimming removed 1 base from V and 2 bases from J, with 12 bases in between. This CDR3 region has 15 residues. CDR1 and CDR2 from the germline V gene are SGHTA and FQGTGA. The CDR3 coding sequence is TGTGCCAGCAGCTTAAGCGGGGACGGGACCTACGAGCAGTACTTC. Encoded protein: CASSLSGDGTYEQYF.

For the CDR3, the DNA is TGCGCCAGCAGCCAAGATTCCGACAGGGGGTTGGGGGAGCAGTTCTTC. As protein: CASSQDSDRGLGEQFF. The gene calls are TRBV4-3 and TRBJ2-1; 9 bases line up with TRBD1. V lost 0 bases, J lost 10 bases, and 10 bases stayed unmatched. The germline CDR1 and CDR2 sequences are LGHNA and YSLEER. The CDR3 sequence is 16 residues long.

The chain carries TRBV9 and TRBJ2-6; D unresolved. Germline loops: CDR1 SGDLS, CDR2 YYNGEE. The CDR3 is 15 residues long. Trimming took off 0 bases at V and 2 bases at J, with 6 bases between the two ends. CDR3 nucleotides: TGTGCCAGCAGCGTAGGTGTCACTGGGGCCAACGTCCTGACTTTC. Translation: CASSVGVTGANVLTF.

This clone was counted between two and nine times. The CDR3 region is CASSLEGGSEQYF. The CDR3 nucleotides are TGTGCCAGCAGTCTAGAGGGGGGGAGCGAGCAGTACTTC. The V call is TRBV9, the J call TRBJ2-7, with TRBD2 as a possible D gene (7 bases). Per germline, CDR1 SGDLS and CDR2 YYNGEE. V lost 5 bases, J lost 6 bases, and 15 bases lay in between. The CDR3 extends over 13 amino acids.

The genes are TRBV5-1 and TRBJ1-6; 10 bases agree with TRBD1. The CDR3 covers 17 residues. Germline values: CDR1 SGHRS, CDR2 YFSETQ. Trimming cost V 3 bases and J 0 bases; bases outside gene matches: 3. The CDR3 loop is CASSWGQGNSYNSPLHF. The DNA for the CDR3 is TGCGCCAGCAGCTGGGGACAGGGGAACTCCTATAATTCACCCCTCCACTTT.

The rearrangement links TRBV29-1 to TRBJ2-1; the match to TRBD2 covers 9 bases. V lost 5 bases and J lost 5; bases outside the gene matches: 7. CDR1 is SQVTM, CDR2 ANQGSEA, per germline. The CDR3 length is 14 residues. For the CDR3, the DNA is TGCAGCGTTCCGCGGCGGGAGGGCCACAATGAGCAGTTCTTC. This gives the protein CSVPRREGHNEQFF.

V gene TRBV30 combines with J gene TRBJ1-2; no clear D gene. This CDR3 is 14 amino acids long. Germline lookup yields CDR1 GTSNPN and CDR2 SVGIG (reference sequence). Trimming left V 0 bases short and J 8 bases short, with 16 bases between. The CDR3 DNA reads TGTGCCTGGAGTGTGCCGGGAAGGGAAAGGGGCTACACCTTC. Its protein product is CAWSVPGRERGYTF.